Listed below are T cell receptor beta chains from one sample, sequenced in a study of cytomegalovirus exposure and HLA in healthy donors. Profiled with immunoSEQ multiplex PCR; TCRdb holds only in-frame clones, not every one. Among about 130,000 clones listed, approximately 77% were seen once. Sequencing was carried out using PBMCs. The receptors come from a man aged 25-40 years in good health and CMV-seronegative. Each CDR3 is given with its conserved first and last residue. The D gene is left open where the match is weak. Some rows have no size entry. The others give once, few or many, or a class for an expanded clone.

>TRBJ1-2|-|-|TRBV5-6
TGTGCCAGCAGCTTGGATAGGGGTGGCTACACCTTC
CASSLDRGGYTF
>TRBJ2-7|TRBD1|-|TRBV2
TGTGCCATACTCCGGGACAGGGGAGCCTACGAGCAGTACTTC
CAILRDRGAYEQYF
>TRBJ2-4|-|-|TRBV15
TGTGCCACCAGCAGAGATCGGTCAGGGGGGCTGTACTTC
CATSRDRSGGLYF
>TRBJ2-7|TRBD1|-|TRBV5-1
TGCGCCAGCAGTCCTGACAGGGAGTACGAGCAGTACTTC
CASSPDREYEQYF
>TRBJ2-7|-|-|TRBV2
TGTGCCAGCAGGAGGGGGGGGGTCTACGAGCAGTACTTC
CASRRGGVYEQYF
>TRBJ2-3|-|-|TRBV5-1
TGCGCCAGCAGCTTGACTGTCGCTAGCACAGATACGCAGTATTTT
CASSLTVASTDTQYF
>TRBJ2-7|-|-|TRBV6-5
TGTGCCAGCAGGGGGTGGGGCTCCGAGCAGTACTTC
CASRGWGSEQYF
>TRBJ1-5|-|-|TRBV27
TGTGCCAGCAGCCCTTTGGGGACACCTAGCAATCAGCCCCAGCATTTT
CASSPLGTPSNQPQHF
>TRBJ2-1|TRBD2|-|TRBV29-1
TGCAGCGTCGGGAGGGCCTTGGATAATGAGCAGTTCTTC
CSVGRALDNEQFF
>TRBJ2-7|TRBD2|once|TRBV9
TGTGCCAGCAGCGTGACTAGCGGGAGTTTCGACGAGCAGTACTTC
CASSVTSGSFDEQYF
>TRBJ2-5|-|-|TRBV5-1
TGCGCCAGCAGCCCCCAGGTCGCAGAACAAGAGACCCAGTACTTC
CASSPQVAEQETQYF
>TRBJ2-1|-|once|TRBV19
TGTGCCAGTAGTATCGGGAGAAGGTCCGTCTACAATGAGCAGTTCTTC
CASSIGRRSVYNEQFF
>TRBJ2-3|-|-|TRBV28
TGTGCCAGCATGCGGCAAGCGGAGGGGTTGTATTTT
CASMRQAEGLYF
>TRBJ2-1|-|-|TRBV27
TGTGCCAGCAGTTTAATAGAGTCCTACAATGAGCAGTTCTTC
CASSLIESYNEQFF
>TRBJ2-4|TRBD2|-|TRBV18
TGTGCCAGCACCACGGGACTAGCGGGAGGGGAAAACATTCAGTACTTC
CASTTGLAGGENIQYF
>TRBJ2-7|TRBD1|-|TRBV19
TGTGCCAGTAGTACGGGACAGGGGTTAGGCGAGCAGTACTTC
CASSTGQGLGEQYF
>TRBJ1-3|-|-|TRBV5-1
TGCGCCAGCAGCTTGGGGCGACTCTCTGGAAACACCATATATTTT
CASSLGRLSGNTIYF
>TRBJ1-5|-|-|TRBV7-9
TGTGCCAGCAGCTTAGTGTCCGGGAATAGCAATCAGCCCCAGCATTTT
CASSLVSGNSNQPQHF
>TRBJ2-3|TRBD2|-|TRBV9
TGTGCCAGCAGCTCACTGACTAGCGGGAGAACTAGCACAGATACGCAGTATTTT
CASSSLTSGRTSTDTQYF
>TRBJ2-1|-|-|TRBV5-1
TGCGCCAGCAGCTTGGCGTCCAGCTCCTACAATGAGCAGTTCTTC
CASSLASSSYNEQFF